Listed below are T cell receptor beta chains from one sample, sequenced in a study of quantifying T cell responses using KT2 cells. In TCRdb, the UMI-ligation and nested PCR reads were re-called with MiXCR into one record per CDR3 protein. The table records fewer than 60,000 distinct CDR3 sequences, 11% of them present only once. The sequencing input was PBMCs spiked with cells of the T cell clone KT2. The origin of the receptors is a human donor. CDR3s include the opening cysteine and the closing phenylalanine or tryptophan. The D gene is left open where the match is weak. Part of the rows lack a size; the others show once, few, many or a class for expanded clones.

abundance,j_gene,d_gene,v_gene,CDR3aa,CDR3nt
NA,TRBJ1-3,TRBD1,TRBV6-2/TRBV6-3,CATTGAGNTIYF,TGTGCCACGACAGGGGCTGGAAACACCATATATTTT
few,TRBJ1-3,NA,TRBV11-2,CASSLFPDSWTGNTIYF,TGTGCCAGCAGCTTATTCCCGGACTCTTGGACAGGAAACACCATATATTTT
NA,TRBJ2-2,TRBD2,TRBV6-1,CASLPSGIAGELFF,TGTGCCAGCCTTCCTAGCGGGATAGCCGGGGAGCTGTTTTTT
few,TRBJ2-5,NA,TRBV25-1,CASWGYKETSHQETQYF,TGTGCCAGCTGGGGCTATAAGGAGACTAGTCACCAAGAGACCCAGTACTTC
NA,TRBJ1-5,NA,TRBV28,CASSEDQGEGQPQHF,TGTGCCAGCAGTGAAGACCAGGGAGAAGGTCAGCCCCAGCATTTT
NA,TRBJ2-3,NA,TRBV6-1,CASSEVRTDTQYF,TGTGCCAGCAGTGAAGTCCGAACAGATACGCAGTATTTT
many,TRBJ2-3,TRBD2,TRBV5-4,CASSWGLAGGVSHTDTQYF,TGTGCCAGCAGCTGGGGACTAGCGGGAGGCGTTTCACACACAGATACGCAGTATTTT
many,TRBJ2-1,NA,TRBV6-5,CASSYSAGGNEQFF,TGTGCCAGCAGTTACTCGGCTGGGGGGAATGAGCAGTTCTTC
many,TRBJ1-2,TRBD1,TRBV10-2,CASSEVQGAYGYTF,TGCGCCAGCAGTGAGGTGCAGGGGGCATACGGCTACACCTTC
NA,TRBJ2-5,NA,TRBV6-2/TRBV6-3,CASSSGTPPETQYF,TGTGCCAGCAGTTCCGGGACTCCACCAGAGACCCAGTACTTC
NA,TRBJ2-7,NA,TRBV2,CASIKAGEQYF,TGTGCCAGCATAAAGGCGGGAGAGCAGTACTTC
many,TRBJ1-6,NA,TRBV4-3,CASSPRSSYNSPLHF,TGCGCCAGCAGCCCAAGAAGCTCCTATAATTCACCCCTCCACTTT
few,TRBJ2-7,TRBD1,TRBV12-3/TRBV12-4,CASRRQGMVHEQYF,TGTGCCAGCAGGCGACAGGGGATGGTCCACGAGCAGTACTTC
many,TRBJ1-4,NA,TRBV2,CASSEYGVVKLFF,TGTGCCAGCAGTGAATACGGCGTGGTAAAACTGTTTTTT
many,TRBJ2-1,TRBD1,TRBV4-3,CASSQRLQGTYNEQFF,TGCGCCAGCAGCCAAAGGCTACAGGGGACCTACAATGAGCAGTTCTTC
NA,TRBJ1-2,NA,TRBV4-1,CASSQEEYTTGYTF,TGCGCCAGCAGCCAAGAAGAATATACTACTGGCTACACCTTC
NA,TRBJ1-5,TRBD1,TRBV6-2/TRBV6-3,CASSLTGDLNQPQHF,TGTGCCAGCAGTCTTACAGGGGACCTCAATCAGCCCCAGCATTTT
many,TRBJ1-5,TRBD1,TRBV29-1,CSVSGGYSNQPQHF,TGCAGCGTTTCAGGGGGGTATAGCAATCAGCCCCAGCATTTT
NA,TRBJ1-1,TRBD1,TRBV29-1,CSVGRGTGWVAEAFF,TGCAGCGTTGGGAGAGGGACAGGGTGGGTCGCTGAAGCTTTCTTT
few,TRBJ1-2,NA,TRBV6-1,CASSEGPSKATYGYTF,TGTGCCAGCAGTGAAGGACCTTCCAAGGCAACCTATGGCTACACCTTC
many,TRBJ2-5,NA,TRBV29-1,CSVAQGGSQETQYF,TGCAGCGTTGCCCAGGGGGGGTCCCAAGAGACCCAGTACTTC
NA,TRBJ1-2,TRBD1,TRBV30,CASGQARGNYGYTF,TGTGCCTCGGGACAGGCCCGCGGGAACTATGGCTACACCTTC
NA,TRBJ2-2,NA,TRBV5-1,CASSYRPPGELFF,TGCGCCAGCAGCTACCGGCCGCCCGGGGAGCTGTTTTTT
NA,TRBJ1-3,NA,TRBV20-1,CSAILGTGNTIYF,TGCAGTGCTATCTTGGGCACTGGAAACACCATATATTTT
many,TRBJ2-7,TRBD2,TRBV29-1,CSVSSRPGGALGQYF,TGCAGCGTGTCCTCGCGACCGGGAGGGGCTCTGGGGCAGTACTTC
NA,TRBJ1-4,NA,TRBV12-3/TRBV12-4,CASSPLGGVEKLFF,TGTGCCAGCAGCCCTTTAGGGGGTGTTGAAAAACTGTTTTTT
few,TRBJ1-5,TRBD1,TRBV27,CASSVDRGSQPQHF,TGTGCCAGCAGTGTTGACAGGGGAAGTCAGCCCCAGCATTTT
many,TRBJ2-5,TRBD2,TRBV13,CASSPGTSVMGTQYF,TGTGCCAGCAGCCCAGGGACTAGCGTCATGGGGACCCAGTACTTC
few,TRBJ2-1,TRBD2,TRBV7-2,CASSSSGEHINNEQFF,TGTGCCAGCAGCTCAAGCGGGGAACATATTAACAATGAGCAGTTCTTC
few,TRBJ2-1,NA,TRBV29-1,CSVEVRLDSNEQFF,TGCAGCGTTGAAGTTAGACTAGACTCCAATGAGCAGTTCTTC
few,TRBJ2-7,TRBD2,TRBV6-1,CASSPDSGGYEQYF,TGTGCCAGCAGCCCTGACAGCGGGGGCTACGAGCAGTACTTC
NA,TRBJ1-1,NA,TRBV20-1,CSARVMRGQLEAFF,TGCAGTGCTAGAGTTATGAGGGGCCAACTTGAAGCTTTCTTT
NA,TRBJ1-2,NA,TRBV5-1,CASSLDADMATSAF,TGCGCCAGCAGCTTGGATGCGGACATGGCTACAAGCGCCTTC
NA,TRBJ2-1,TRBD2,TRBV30,CAWSVSPWTSGGYEQFF,TGTGCCTGGAGTGTAAGTCCCTGGACTAGCGGGGGTTATGAGCAGTTCTTC
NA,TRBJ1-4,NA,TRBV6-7,CASSYTRGTGYEKLFF,TGTGCCAGCAGTTACACAAGGGGCACGGGTTATGAAAAACTGTTTTTT
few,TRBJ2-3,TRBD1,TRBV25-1,CASSPGQTSTDTQYF,TGTGCCAGCAGTCCGGGACAGACTAGCACAGATACGCAGTATTTT